This TCR beta chain was obtained from a study of T cells in localized non-small cell lung cancer. Findings of the study overall: Tumor showed lower T cell clonality than uninvolved adjacent lung, where it was highest.

Generated by immunoSEQ multiplex PCR, the TCRdb table keeps only in-frame clones and is missing some. Of about 53,000 clones in the sample, over 80% were seen once. This CDR3 spans 12 amino acids. Germline V gives CDR1 KGHSH, CDR2 LQKENI. V lost 3 bases, J lost 9 bases, and 12 bases lay in between. This clone was counted once. Its matching antigen is unknown. This sequence originates from a man aged 40-75 years with stage III lung adenocarcinoma. Material: peripheral blood mononuclear cells, obtained before any cancer treatment. The chain employs TRBV18 and TRBJ2-7; D might be TRBD2 (5 bases). Here the CDR3 reads CASSPLQGLQYF. The DNA of the CDR3 is TGTGCCAGCTCACCGCTGCAAGGACTGCAGTACTTC.